The present TCR beta chain was sequenced within a study of beta chain features in type 1 diabetes. Study-level background: The study examined 107,917,701 sorted cells across all samples.

CDR3 length: 17 amino acids. The germline V gene encodes CDR1 LNHDA and CDR2 SQIVND (reference sequence). V was shortened by 3 bases and J by 1 base, with 13 bases between the two germline ends. Remarks on this clone: The antigen remains undetermined.

The sequenced template was cDNA made from the entire isolated RNA. Libraries were prepared by immunoSEQ multiplex PCR; TCRdb keeps only in-frame clonotypes and omits some of them. The sample lists over 200,000 clones, 11% occurring once. Study observations and caveats: In patients and controls equally, PCR might favor templates that are shorter. In all four CD4+ subsets, TCRB CDR3 length was significantly, moderately reduced in type 1 diabetes.

The source is a man younger than 40 with type 1 diabetes. J is TRBJ2-6 and V is TRBV19; possible D gene TRBD2, 5 bases. Sequenced sample: naive CD4+ T cells from blood. The CDR3 region is CASSIRLATSGANVLTF. CDR3 DNA sequence: TGTGCCAGTAGTATTAGGCTAGCTACGTCTGGGGCCAACGTCCTGACTTTC.